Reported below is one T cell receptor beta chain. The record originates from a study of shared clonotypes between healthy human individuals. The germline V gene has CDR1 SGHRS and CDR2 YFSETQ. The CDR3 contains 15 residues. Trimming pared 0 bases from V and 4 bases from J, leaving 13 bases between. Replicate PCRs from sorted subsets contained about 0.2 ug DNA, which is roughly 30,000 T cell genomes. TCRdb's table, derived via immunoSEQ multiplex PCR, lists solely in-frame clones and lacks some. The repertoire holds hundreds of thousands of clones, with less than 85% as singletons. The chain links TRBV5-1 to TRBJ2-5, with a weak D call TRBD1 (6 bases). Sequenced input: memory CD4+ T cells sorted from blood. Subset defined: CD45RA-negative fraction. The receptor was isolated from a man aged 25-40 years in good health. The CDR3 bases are TGCGCCAGCAGCTTGGATCAGGGGTCTGGAGAGACCCAGTACTTC. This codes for CASSLDQGSGETQYF.